This entry lists 14 T cell receptor beta chains sequenced from one sample in a study of control samples from healthy donors and cancer patients (TCRdb year 2020). Receptors were amplified or captured by the immunoSEQ multiplex PCR assay. Here the immuneACCESS table is served through TCRdb, limited to in-frame sequences with V and J called. Missing clones are a known gap in these copies; in checked studies unresolved V genes cover under half, and the rest lacks a known reason. This sample holds tens of thousands of clones; about 92% were observed only once. Roughly 1.6% of the sample lies in the top ten. The specimen was PBMCs. The receptor source for this set is a middle-aged man with colorectal cancer.

This clone was seen only a few times. The V and J genes are TRBV6-2 or TRBV6-3 and TRBJ2-7, with D perhaps given as TRBD1 or TRBD2 (5 bases each). This CDR3 has 18 amino acids. Trimming removed 5 bases at V and 3 bases at J, with 26 bases between. Germline CDR1 MNHEY, CDR2 SVGEGT. In DNA form, the CDR3 reads TGTGCCAGCAGTCTACCCTTAATGGGGGTTGAGGTTGGCTACGAGCAGTACTTC. It specifies CASSLPLMGVEVGYEQYF.

The chain joins TRBV28 to TRBJ1-1; D may be TRBD1 (5 bases). CDR1 and CDR2 (germline): MDHEN, SYDVKM. This CDR3 has 13 residues. Trimming took 5 bases from V and 4 from J, leaving 11 bases between them. In nucleotides, the CDR3 is TGTGCCAGCAGTCGGGGACGAACCACTGAAGCTTTCTTT. Translating it yields CASSRGRTTEAFF.

This clone showed up just once. The rearrangement links TRBV25-1 to TRBJ2-1; D not resolved. CDR3 length: 11 residues. Germline CDR1 is MGHDK and CDR2 is SYGVNS. V shed 5 bases and J shed 7 bases, with 6 bases lying between them. This CDR3 reads CASSSRNEQFF. The DNA of the CDR3 is TGTGCCAGCAGTTCCAGAAATGAGCAGTTCTTC.

Concerning this clone: The sample contains more than one DNA sequence encoding this CDR3. The chain is built from TRBV11-2 and TRBJ2-1; 7 nucleotides agree with TRBD2. Germline CDR1 and CDR2: SGHAT and FQNNGV. There are 13 residues in the CDR3. Trimming removed 3 bases from V and 7 bases from J; junction bases left unmatched: 3. This CDR3 reads CASSFGEGNEQFF. In nucleotides, the CDR3 is TGTGCCAGCAGCTTTGGGGAGGGGAATGAGCAGTTCTTC. Filled out from reference TRBV11-2 and TRBJ2-1, the complete variable domain reads EAGVAQSPRYKIIEKRQSVAFWCNPISGHATLYWYQQILGQGPKLLIQFQNNGVVDDSQLPKDRFSAERLKGVDSTLKIQPAKLEDSAVYLCASSFGEGNEQFFGPGTRLTVL.

This chain joins TRBV19 and TRBJ1-6, with D uncertain. Trimming removed 4 bases from V and 7 bases from J, with 11 bases in between. CDR3 length: 14 amino acids. The germline V gene has CDR1 LNHDA and CDR2 SQIVND (reference sequence). CDR3 amino acids: CASSSRANNSPLHF. Written as DNA, the CDR3 is TGTGCCAGTAGTAGTCGGGCGAACAATTCACCCCTCCACTTT. Variable domain in full (rest from reference TRBV19 and TRBJ1-6): DGGITQSPKYLFRKEGQNVTLSCEQNLNHDAMYWYRQDPGQGLRLIYYSQIVNDFQKGDIAEGYSVSREKKESFPLTVTSAQKNPTAFYLCASSSRANNSPLHFGNGTRLTVT.

The chain carries TRBV7-2 and TRBJ2-4; D not certain. This CDR3 region has 16 residues. V lost 2 bases, J lost 0 bases, and 11 bases lay in between. CDR1 is SGHTA, CDR2 FQGNSA, per germline. The CDR3 coding sequence is TGTGCCAGCAGCTTAAATCCAGCTCTAGCCAAAAACATTCAGTACTTC. Translating it yields CASSLNPALAKNIQYF.

The J gene is TRBJ2-1, the V gene TRBV27; D remains ambiguous. The CDR3 totals 15 residues. V was shortened by 7 bases and J by 0 bases, with 13 bases between the two germline ends. Germline V gives CDR1 MNHEY, CDR2 SMNVEV (reference sequence). The CDR3 sequence: CASKGGFNSYNEQFF. CDR3 nucleotides: TGTGCCAGCAAAGGTGGGTTCAACTCCTACAATGAGCAGTTCTTC.

The V gene is TRBV30, the J gene TRBJ1-4; 10 nucleotides agree with TRBD1. The CDR3 has 14 residues. Germline V gives CDR1 GTSNPN, CDR2 SVGIG (reference sequence). J lost 5 bases, V lost 2 bases, and 2 bases had no gene match. The CDR3 nucleotides are TGTGCCTGGAGTCCGGGACAGGGGAATGAAAAACTGTTTTTT. The encoded protein is CAWSPGQGNEKLFF. The full variable domain, its missing parts supplied by reference TRBV30 and TRBJ1-4, is SQTIHQWPATLVQPVGSPLSLECTVEGTSNPNLYWYRQAAGRGLQLLFYSVGIGQISSEVPQNLSASRPQDRQFILSSKKLLLSDSGFYLCAWSPGQGNEKLFFGSGTQLSVL.

The chain employs TRBV28 and TRBJ2-2; D is unresolved. Germline V gives CDR1 MDHEN, CDR2 SYDVKM. The V end lost 5 bases, the J end lost 0 bases, and 10 bases lay between the germline ends. The length of the CDR3 is 15 residues. CDR3 region: CASSSQPPNTGELFF. DNA for the CDR3: TGTGCCAGCAGTAGCCAGCCCCCGAACACCGGGGAGCTGTTTTTT.

This clone has a handful of counts. The V and J genes are TRBV19 and TRBJ2-7; D not certain. Per germline, CDR1 LNHDA and CDR2 SQIVND (reference sequence). The V gene lost 3 bases and the J gene lost 2 bases, with 14 bases spanning the gap. The CDR3 extends over 15 amino acids. The CDR3 loop is CASSMAGLGAYEQYF. CDR3 nucleotides: TGTGCCAGTAGTATGGCTGGATTGGGCGCCTACGAGCAGTACTTC. The full variable domain, rest sourced from reference TRBV19 and TRBJ2-7, is DGGITQSPKYLFRKEGQNVTLSCEQNLNHDAMYWYRQDPGQGLRLIYYSQIVNDFQKGDIAEGYSVSREKKESFPLTVTSAQKNPTAFYLCASSMAGLGAYEQYFGPGTRLTVT.

CDR3 in amino acids: CATSPSGETGNTIYF. CDR3 DNA: TGTGCCACCAGCCCGAGTGGAGAGACTGGAAACACCATATATTTT. The chain is built from TRBV15 and TRBJ1-3; unclear D gene. Germline-derived CDR1 and CDR2 are LNHNV and YYDKDF (reference sequence). The CDR3 totals 15 residues. The ends were cut back, 5 bases at V and 2 bases at J, with 13 bases in the middle.

The V and J genes are TRBV10-3 and TRBJ2-3, with TRBD2 matching 7 bases. The germline V gene encodes CDR1 ENHRY and CDR2 SYGVKD. The CDR3 is 15 residues long. V lost 0 bases and J lost 6; bases outside the gene matches: 6. CDR3 sequence reads: CAISESALGGDTQYF. The CDR3 DNA reads TGTGCCATCAGTGAGTCGGCCTTGGGGGGGGATACGCAGTATTTT.

This chain joins TRBV14 and TRBJ1-1, with 7 bases that match TRBD1. This CDR3 has 13 amino acids. J lost 7 bases, V lost 4 bases, and 6 bases had no gene match. In germline, CDR1 is SGHDN, CDR2 FVKESK. The CDR3 DNA is TGTGCCAGCAGCCTTGGGACAGAGAGTGAAGCTTTCTTT. As protein: CASSLGTESEAFF.

The chain is built from TRBV5-4 and TRBJ2-1; D may be TRBD1 or TRBD2 (5 bases each). Germline CDR1 and CDR2: SGHNT and YYREEE (reference sequence). V lost 4 bases, J lost 10 bases, and 21 bases lay in between. The CDR3 is 15 amino acids. CDR3 in amino acids: CASSGTGTGAAEQFF. The DNA of the CDR3 is TGTGCCAGCAGCGGAACCGGGACCGGGGCGGCCGAGCAGTTCTTC.